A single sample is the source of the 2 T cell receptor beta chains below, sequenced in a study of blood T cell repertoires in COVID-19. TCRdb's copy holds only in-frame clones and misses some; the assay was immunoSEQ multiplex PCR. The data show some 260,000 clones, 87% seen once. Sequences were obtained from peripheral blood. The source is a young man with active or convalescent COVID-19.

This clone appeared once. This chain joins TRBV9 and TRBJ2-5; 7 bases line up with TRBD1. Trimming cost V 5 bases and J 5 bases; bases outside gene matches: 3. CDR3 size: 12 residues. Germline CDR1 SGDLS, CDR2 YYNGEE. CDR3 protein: CASSGDSETQYF. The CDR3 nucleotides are TGTGCCAGCAGTGGGGACAGCGAGACCCAGTACTTC.

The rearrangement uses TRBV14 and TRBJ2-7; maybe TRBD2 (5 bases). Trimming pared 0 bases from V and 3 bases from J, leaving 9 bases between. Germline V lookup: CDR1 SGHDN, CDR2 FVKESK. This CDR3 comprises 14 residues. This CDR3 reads CASSQDSGIYEQYF. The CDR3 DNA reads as TGTGCCAGCAGCCAAGATTCGGGGATCTACGAGCAGTACTTC.